The entry below describes one T cell receptor beta chain. This clonotype was counted ten times or more. Its antigen is not yet known. The record has no base qualities; no much larger clone is one base away. Its CDR3 holds 12 amino acids, cysteine through phenylalanine. The sequence is cut down to CDR3 DNA, 36 bases in frame from base 1. The trim is 7 bases for V and 7 bases for J, with a gap of 14 bases between the germline ends. The method was multiplex PCR. The instrument given in TCRdb is Illumina HiSeq 4000. To build TCR beta libraries, CDR3 regions were amplified by Arm-PCR using iRepertoire HTBI primers. Before sequencing, the PCR products went through gel purification. In the authors' own workflow: A total of some 60 TRBV and under 15 TRBJ segments were identified across samples and were used for gene usage analysis of CDR3 amino acid clonotypes. COPE and FqMerger were used to merge filtered high-quality paired reads into contigs. BLAST was used to align contigs to IMGT TRBV, TRBD and TRBJ reference genes, and CDR3 was defined according to IMGT. Clonotypes above 0.1% frequency were classified as highly expanded clones. Shannon entropy was used to measure repertoire diversity, and the Gini coefficient was used to measure V-J evenness. Clonotypes shared by more than one individual were considered public. TCRdb reworked the public reads: Q25 trimming with fastp, MiXCR clone assembly, productive beta chains retained. Rows are unified per CDR3 protein, each entry keeping the most common DNA and genes. TCRdb's processing, not the authors' own work, is the source of the V and J calls. This sample holds some 460,000 distinct CDR3 sequences; about a sixth were observed only once. The ten largest clonotypes hold over 9% of the sample.

The meaning of the sample's time point label: newly diagnosed GD, antithyroid drugs for less than 3 months. For both TCR sequencing and RNA sequencing, RNA was extracted from PBMCs using TRIzol. The diagnosis of Graves' disease was made according to American Thyroid Association guidelines. The patients came from an endocrinology department in Xi'an, China. From each patient, nine milliliters of peripheral blood was collected into an EDTA anticoagulant tube. Ficoll Paque Plus density gradient separation was used to isolate PBMCs, and no further T cell sorting was performed. An Agilent 2100 Bioanalyzer and agarose gel were used to check RNA quality, while a NanoDrop 2000 measured RNA concentration. This sample was included in a study of regulatory T cells in long-lasting Graves disease (TCRdb year 2021). With regard to the full study: Antithyroid drugs had been taken for less than 3 months by newly diagnosed Graves' disease patients. The study took place in China and was registered as a clinical trial. TCR sequencing covered 13 persistent and around 20 newly diagnosed Graves' disease patients, approximately 33 samples in total. Persistent Graves' disease patients were compared with newly diagnosed Graves' disease patients by peripheral blood TCR sequencing and RNA sequencing.

On the study overall, not on this receptor specifically: Because the primary lesion, thyroid tissue, could not be accessed, the study looked at peripheral blood alone. Sequencing and analysis were limited to the TCR beta chain. Preferential use of TRBV28, TRBJ1-2 and TRBJ2-5 was observed in persistent disease, whereas TRBV20-1 and TRBJ2-1 were favored in newly diagnosed disease. Persistent patients shared more public clonotypes among themselves (around 3,000) than newly diagnosed patients did (roughly 920). The authors acknowledged the small sample size as a limitation that may reduce accuracy. Compared with newly diagnosed patients, persistent Graves' disease patients had lower TCR Shannon entropy and fewer highly expanded clones, which suggests clonal expansion.

The same specimen was also included in a second study, on T cells in Graves' hyperthyroidism and ophthalmopathy. The other study reports the following: Graves' hyperthyroidism was defined as stable when no progression to ophthalmopathy occurred over 18 months of follow-up. Hyperthyroidism patients were newly diagnosed, had a disease duration of under 2 months, and were aged 18 to 65 years. Any patient with an uncontrolled infection, another autoimmune disease, pregnancy or lactation was excluded. Diagnoses relied on clinical symptoms, serum thyroxine and TRAb, thyroid ultrasound and orbital computed tomography. A first-round RT-PCR of the TCR CDR3 used the HTBI primer set with the Qiagen OneStep RT-PCR kit. Most expanded thyroid clonotypes (frequency above 0.001) were also detected in blood, suggesting blood repertoires may reflect thyroid immune responses. A model built on a 13 V-J signature distinguished ophthalmopathy from stable hyperthyroidism, reaching 85% to 90% sensitivity and around 82% specificity in cross-validation and 80%/75% in testing. In validation, the model predicted progression to ophthalmopathy with 65% to 71% sensitivity and approximately 72% specificity, a median of approximately 6.7 months before onset. TCR V-J signatures able to tell the groups apart were searched for in a discovery cohort of 90 to 100 patients, of whom approximately 40 had Graves' ophthalmopathy and more than 55 had stable Graves' hyperthyroidism. Prospective prediction of ophthalmopathy was tested in an independent validation cohort consisting of 18 to 20 hyperthyroidism patients and around 16 patients who later progressed to ophthalmopathy. For training and testing, the 100 or so patients in the discovery cohort were randomly divided in a 7:3 ratio. Thyroid tissue and blood T-cell repertoires from more than 5 Graves' hyperthyroidism patients were also compared in the study. After sampling, hyperthyroidism patients received methimazole starting at 30 mg daily, and ophthalmopathy patients received high-dose intravenous methylprednisolone. Libraries were constructed in a second round of multiplex PCR, after which size selection and purification were carried out. Paired-end sequencing of the libraries was performed with 100 bp reads on an Illumina HiSeq2000. SOAPnuke was used to process the raw data, throwing out any read that contained adapters or uncalled bases, had a mean Phred below 15, or lacked an exact constant-primer or identifier match. COPE v1.2.5 was used to merge the high-quality paired reads, and each unique nucleotide sequence was defined as a clonotype. MiTCR v1.1 was used to align clonotypes to the IMGT TRBV, TRBD and TRBJ reference segments. Only V-J combinations with frequency above 0.0001, covering roughly 99% of repertoires, were analysed. A TCS score was defined as the ratio between F50 (clonal expansion) and ExV (chaos), using BLOSUM62-based TCRdist between CDR3 peptides within each V-J. Welch's t-statistics and random forest reduced roughly 540 V-J features to around 14, which were used in a naive Bayes classifier (R e1071). Sample size was not statistically predetermined, and investigators were not blinded to group allocation. According to the paper, TCR Vbeta CDR3 sequencing was carried out on 120 to 150 peripheral blood samples, which came from about 45 ophthalmopathy, 75 to 80 hyperthyroidism and some 17 progressor patients.

The rearranged segments are TRBV12-3 or TRBV12-4 and TRBJ2-7; a confident D gene designation cannot be given. This receptor was taken from a man aged 40-49 years with Graves disease. Donor details come from another sample of the same person, matched by shared clones. Sample: peripheral blood mononuclear cells (PBMCs), taken at new diagnosis, from a patient treated with antithyroid drugs. The DNA reads TGTGCCAGCACCGCCGCCCGAAGGGAGCAGTACTTC. This is translated as CASTAARREQYF.